A selection of T cell receptor beta chains follows, all from one sample in a study of blood T cell repertoires in COVID-19. Profiled with immunoSEQ multiplex PCR; TCRdb holds only in-frame clones, not every one. This sample has about 130,000 clones, with about 85% found just once. The sample comprised peripheral blood. Receptors were obtained from a woman aged 70 to 79 with COVID-19, enrolled during active disease. The CDR3 runs from the conserved cysteine through the conserved F or W. The D gene is left open where the match is weak. Clone size is shown for a subset of rows, as once, few, many or a class of expanded clone.

TRBJ1-4	TRBV5-1	.	.	CASSLAGGAREKLFF	TGCGCCAGCAGCTTGGCTGGGGGGGCCCGGGAAAAACTGTTTTTT
TRBJ2-5	TRBV7-2	.	TRBD1	CASSLAGGGETQYF	TGTGCCAGCAGCTTAGCAGGGGGCGGAGAGACCCAGTACTTC
TRBJ1-6	TRBV18	few	.	CASSPGGSASPLHF	TGTGCCAGCTCCCCGGGTGGTTCGGCTTCACCCCTCCACTTT
TRBJ2-6	TRBV30	.	.	CAWTTSGANVLTF	TGTGCCTGGACCACATCTGGGGCCAACGTCCTGACTTTC
TRBJ1-1	TRBV6-5	.	.	CASSYSRQEGYTEAFF	TGTGCCAGCAGTTACTCGCGGCAGGAGGGGTACACTGAAGCTTTCTTT
TRBJ1-4	TRBV6-5	.	TRBD1	CASSWDRGEGKLFF	TGTGCCAGCAGTTGGGACAGGGGGGAGGGAAAACTGTTTTTT
TRBJ2-2	TRBV19	.	.	CASSDGLNTGELFF	TGTGCCAGTAGTGACGGACTAAACACCGGGGAGCTGTTTTTT
TRBJ1-2	TRBV2	.	.	CASSTTLAGNYGYTF	TGTGCCAGCAGTACCACTCTAGCCGGAAACTATGGCTACACCTTC
TRBJ1-2	TRBV30	few	.	CAWGGLRYGYTF	TGTGCCTGGGGAGGGCTCAGGTATGGCTACACCTTC
TRBJ2-1	TRBV5-1	.	TRBD2	CASSYRTSGGMDEQFF	TGCGCCAGCAGCTATCGGACTAGCGGGGGGATGGATGAGCAGTTCTTC
TRBJ2-3	TRBV15	many	TRBD1	CATSRERTGGQDTQYF	TGTGCCACCAGCAGAGAGCGAACAGGGGGCCAAGATACGCAGTATTTT
TRBJ1-6	TRBV9	.	.	CASSVGRTDNSPLHF	TGTGCCAGCAGCGTAGGCAGGACAGATAATTCACCCCTCCACTTT
TRBJ2-5	TRBV7-2	.	.	CASSLMASPGETQYF	TGTGCCAGCAGCTTAATGGCTAGCCCTGGCGAGACCCAGTACTTC
TRBJ1-2	TRBV6-5	few	TRBD1	CASGSGTGRDGYTF	TGTGCCAGCGGATCCGGGACAGGGAGGGATGGCTACACCTTC
TRBJ2-5	TRBV2	.	TRBD2	CASSFRGGRGETQYF	TGTGCCAGCAGTTTCCGGGGGGGCCGTGGAGAGACCCAGTACTTC
TRBJ1-2	TRBV5-8	once	.	CASSLQVRGYTF	TGTGCCAGCAGCTTGCAGGTCCGGGGCTACACCTTC
TRBJ2-5	TRBV5-4	.	.	CASSTEKSLQETQYF	TGTGCCAGCAGCACTGAGAAGTCCCTCCAAGAGACCCAGTACTTC
TRBJ1-2	TRBV9	.	.	CASSPNLDRSYGYTF	TGTGCCAGCAGCCCAAACCTAGACCGTTCGTATGGCTACACCTTC
TRBJ1-1	TRBV10-3	.	.	CAISGQPNTEAFF	TGTGCCATCAGCGGACAGCCGAACACTGAAGCTTTCTTT
TRBJ2-3	TRBV19	.	.	CASSKGGSDADTQYF	TGTGCCAGTAGTAAAGGAGGAAGCGACGCAGATACGCAGTATTTT
TRBJ1-5	TRBV4-1	.	.	CASSPRVGQPQHF	TGCGCCAGCAGCCCCAGGGTGGGGCAGCCCCAGCATTTT
TRBJ1-2	TRBV5-1	.	.	CASSFGPAFNYGYTF	TGCGCCAGCAGCTTTGGGCCGGCTTTTAACTATGGCTACACCTTC
TRBJ2-1	TRBV2	.	TRBD2	CATNFEGYRTSGGLNEQFF	TGTGCCACCAACTTTGAGGGTTACCGGACTAGCGGGGGGCTCAATGAGCAGTTCTTC
TRBJ1-3	TRBV5-5	.	.	CASSREGSSGNTIYF	TGTGCCAGCAGCCGGGAGGGCTCCTCTGGAAACACCATATATTTT
TRBJ1-1	TRBV28	once	.	CASSQPGATEAFF	TGTGCCAGCAGTCAACCAGGGGCCACTGAAGCTTTCTTT
TRBJ1-2	TRBV6-1	.	.	CASSDSGRGRGGLTF	TGTGCCAGCAGTGATTCGGGCAGGGGTAGGGGGGGTCTCACCTTC
TRBJ1-1	TRBV16	.	.	CASSQSSSGKAEAFF	TGTGCCAGCAGCCAATCTTCGAGCGGTAAGGCTGAAGCTTTCTTT
TRBJ2-7	TRBV11-1	.	.	CASSLAWGPTYEQYF	TGTGCCAGCAGCTTAGCGTGGGGGCCAACCTACGAGCAGTACTTC
TRBJ2-7	TRBV6-1	.	TRBD2	CASSESGAGGIYEQYF	TGTGCCAGCAGTGAAAGTGGAGCGGGGGGGATCTACGAGCAGTACTTC
TRBJ1-5	TRBV19	once	.	CASRERRGPNQPQHF	TGTGCCAGTAGGGAAAGGAGGGGACCCAACCAGCCCCAGCATTTT
TRBJ1-2	TRBV5-4	.	.	CASRTATGLDYGYTF	TGTGCCAGCAGAACGGCCACAGGGCTGGACTATGGCTACACCTTC
TRBJ1-5	TRBV7-9	.	TRBD1	CASSLGGGANQPQHF	TGTGCCAGCAGCTTAGGAGGGGGCGCTAATCAGCCCCAGCATTTT
TRBJ2-3	TRBV28	.	.	CASRDRHSTDTQYF	TGTGCCAGCAGAGACAGGCATAGCACAGATACGCAGTATTTT
TRBJ1-1	TRBV27	once	.	CASRGVAGLEAFF	TGTGCCAGCAGAGGTGTGGCAGGGTTAGAAGCTTTCTTT
TRBJ1-5	TRBV28	few	.	CASSGYRDGNQPQHF	TGTGCCAGCAGTGGATACAGGGATGGCAATCAGCCCCAGCATTTT
TRBJ1-6	TRBV19	.	.	CATKRQANSPLHF	TGTGCCACCAAACGACAGGCTAATTCACCCCTCCACTTT
TRBJ1-2	TRBV4-1	.	.	CASSHPSGRGLDYGYTF	TGCGCCAGCAGCCACCCCTCGGGCAGGGGTCTGGACTATGGCTACACCTTC
TRBJ2-3	TRBV7-8	.	.	CASSLARSAVTSTDTQYF	TGTGCCAGCAGCTTAGCGAGATCGGCGGTGACTAGCACAGATACGCAGTATTTT
TRBJ2-7	TRBV7-9	.	TRBD1	CASSFGTGDGEQYF	TGTGCCAGCAGCTTTGGGACAGGGGATGGCGAGCAGTACTTC
TRBJ1-3	TRBV6-5	.	.	CASRQGSGNTIYF	TGTGCCAGCAGACAGGGCTCTGGAAACACCATATATTTT
TRBJ1-5	TRBV6-2/TRBV6-3	few	TRBD1	CASSLGGSRNQPQHF	TGTGCCAGCAGTCTAGGGGGCTCACGCAATCAGCCCCAGCATTTT
TRBJ1-1	TRBV7-7	.	.	CASSLGLREKSFF	TGTGCTAGCAGCTTAGGTTTGAGGGAGAAATCTTTCTTT
TRBJ1-5	TRBV28	.	.	CASINPGGQPQHF	TGTGCCAGCATCAACCCGGGGGGGCAGCCCCAGCATTTT
TRBJ2-5	TRBV5-5	.	.	CASTPMGAGETQYF	TGTGCCAGCACCCCCATGGGGGCTGGGGAGACCCAGTACTTC
TRBJ1-2	TRBV5-5	.	.	CASSPTLGAVGFPNYGYTF	TGTGCCAGCAGCCCTACTCTTGGGGCAGTTGGGTTCCCTAACTATGGCTACACCTTC
TRBJ2-3	TRBV9	.	TRBD1	CASSPNHRQGRTDTQYF	TGTGCCAGCAGCCCAAATCACAGACAGGGGAGAACAGATACGCAGTATTTT
TRBJ1-6	TRBV7-2	.	.	CASRMTGLGSPLHF	TGTGCCAGCAGGATGACAGGTTTGGGTTCACCCCTCCACTTT
TRBJ1-3	TRBV5-4	.	.	CASSLAGSSGNTIYF	TGTGCCAGCAGCTTGGCCGGGAGCTCTGGAAACACCATATATTTT
TRBJ1-1	TRBV23-1	.	TRBD1	CASRGDRTGVEAFF	TGCGCCAGCAGGGGGGACCGCACAGGGGTTGAAGCTTTCTTT
TRBJ1-1	TRBV5-1	.	.	CASSLTVNTEAFF	TGCGCCAGCAGCTTAACAGTAAACACTGAAGCTTTCTTT
TRBJ1-6	TRBV3-1/TRBV3-2	.	.	CASSHAILELLHF	TGTGCCAGCAGCCACGCAATCCTTGAACTCCTCCACTTT
TRBJ2-3	TRBV30	.	TRBD2	CAWSLLAGGQDTQYF	TGTGCCTGGAGTCTACTAGCGGGGGGGCAAGATACGCAGTATTTT
TRBJ2-2	TRBV15	.	.	CATRPNTGSGELFF	TGTGCCACCAGGCCCAACACAGGGTCCGGGGAGCTGTTTTTT
TRBJ1-1	TRBV3-1/TRBV3-2	once	.	CASSQVSGSTEAFF	TGTGCCAGCAGCCAAGTTTCAGGGTCCACTGAAGCTTTCTTT